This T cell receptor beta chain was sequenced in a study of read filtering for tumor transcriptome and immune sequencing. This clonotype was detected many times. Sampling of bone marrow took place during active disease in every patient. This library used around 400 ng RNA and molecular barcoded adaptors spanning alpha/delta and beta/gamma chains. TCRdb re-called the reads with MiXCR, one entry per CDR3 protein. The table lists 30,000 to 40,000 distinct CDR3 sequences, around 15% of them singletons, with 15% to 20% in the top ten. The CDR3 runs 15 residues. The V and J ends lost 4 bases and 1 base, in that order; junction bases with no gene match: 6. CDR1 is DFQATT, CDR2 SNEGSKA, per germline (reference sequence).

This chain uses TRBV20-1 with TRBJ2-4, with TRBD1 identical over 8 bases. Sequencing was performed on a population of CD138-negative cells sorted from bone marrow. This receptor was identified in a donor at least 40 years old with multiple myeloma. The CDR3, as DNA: TGCAGTGCTATCCATCAGGGGGCGGCCAAAAACATTCAGTACTTC. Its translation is CSAIHQGAAKNIQYF.